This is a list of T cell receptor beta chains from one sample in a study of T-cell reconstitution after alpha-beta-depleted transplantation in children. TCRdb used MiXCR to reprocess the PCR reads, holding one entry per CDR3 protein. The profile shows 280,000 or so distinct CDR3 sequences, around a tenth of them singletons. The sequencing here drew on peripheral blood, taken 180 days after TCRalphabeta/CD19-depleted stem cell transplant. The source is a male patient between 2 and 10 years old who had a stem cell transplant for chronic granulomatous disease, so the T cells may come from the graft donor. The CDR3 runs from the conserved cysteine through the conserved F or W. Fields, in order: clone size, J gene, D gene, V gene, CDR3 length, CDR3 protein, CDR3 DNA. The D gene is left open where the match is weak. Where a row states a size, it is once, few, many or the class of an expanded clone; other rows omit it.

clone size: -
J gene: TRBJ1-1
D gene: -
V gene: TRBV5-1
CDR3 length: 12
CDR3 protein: CASSRGNTEDFF
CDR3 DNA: TGCGCCAGCAGCCGTGGGAACACTGAAGATTTCTTT

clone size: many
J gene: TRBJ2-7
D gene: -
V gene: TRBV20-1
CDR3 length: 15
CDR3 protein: CSARDGSTLTYEQYF
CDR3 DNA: TGCAGTGCTAGAGACGGGTCGACTTTAACCTACGAGCAGTACTTC

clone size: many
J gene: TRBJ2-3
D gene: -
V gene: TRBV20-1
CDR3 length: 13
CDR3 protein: CSASTSGTDTQYF
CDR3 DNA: TGCAGTGCTAGCACCTCCGGCACAGATACGCAGTATTTT

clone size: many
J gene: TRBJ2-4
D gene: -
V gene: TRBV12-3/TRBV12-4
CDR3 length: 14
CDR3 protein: CASSLRASQAIQYF
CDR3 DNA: TGTGCCAGCAGTTTACGTGCCAGCCAGGCCATTCAGTACTTC

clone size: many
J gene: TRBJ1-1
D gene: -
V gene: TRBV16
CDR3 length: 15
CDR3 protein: CASSLKSQVNTEAFF
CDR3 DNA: TGTGCCAGCAGCCTCAAAAGCCAGGTGAACACTGAAGCTTTCTTT

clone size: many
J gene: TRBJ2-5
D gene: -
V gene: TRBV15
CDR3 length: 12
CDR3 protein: CATSRAQETQYF
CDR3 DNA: TGTGCCACCAGCAGGGCCCAAGAGACCCAGTACTTC

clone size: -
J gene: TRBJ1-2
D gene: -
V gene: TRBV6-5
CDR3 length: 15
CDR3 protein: CASSYTTGLNYGYTF
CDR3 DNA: TGTGCCAGCAGTTACACCACAGGGTTGAACTATGGCTACACCTTC

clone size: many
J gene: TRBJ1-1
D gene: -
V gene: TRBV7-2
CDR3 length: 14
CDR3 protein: CASSLDRPNTEAFF
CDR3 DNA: TGTGCCAGCAGCTTAGACAGGCCGAACACTGAAGCTTTCTTT

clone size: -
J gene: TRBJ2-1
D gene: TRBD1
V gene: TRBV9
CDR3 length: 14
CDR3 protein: CASTPDRGYNEQFF
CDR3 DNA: TGTGCCAGCACTCCGGACAGGGGTTACAATGAGCAGTTCTTC

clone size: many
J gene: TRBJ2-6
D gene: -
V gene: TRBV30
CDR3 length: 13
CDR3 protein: CAWRASGANVLTF
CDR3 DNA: TGTGCCTGGAGAGCCTCTGGGGCCAACGTCCTGACTTTC

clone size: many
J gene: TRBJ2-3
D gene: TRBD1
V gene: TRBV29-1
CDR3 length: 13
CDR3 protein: CSVWGTATDTQYF
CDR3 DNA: TGCAGCGTGTGGGGGACAGCGACAGATACGCAGTATTTT

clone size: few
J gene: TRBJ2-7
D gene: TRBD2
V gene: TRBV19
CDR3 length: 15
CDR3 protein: CASSHLAGGPSEQYF
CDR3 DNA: TGTGCCAGTAGTCATCTAGCGGGAGGGCCGAGCGAGCAGTACTTC

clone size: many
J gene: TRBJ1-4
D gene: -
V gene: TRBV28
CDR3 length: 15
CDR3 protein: CASSLPGLGDEKLFF
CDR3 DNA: TGTGCCAGCAGTTTACCCGGGCTAGGGGATGAAAAACTGTTTTTT

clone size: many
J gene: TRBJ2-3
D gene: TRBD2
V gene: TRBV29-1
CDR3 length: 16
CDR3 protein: CSAIFGLANVTDTQYF
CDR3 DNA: TGCAGCGCCATATTCGGACTAGCCAACGTGACAGATACGCAGTATTTT

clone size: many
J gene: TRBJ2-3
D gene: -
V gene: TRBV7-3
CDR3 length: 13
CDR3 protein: CASSLRRGDTQYF
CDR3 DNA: TGTGCCAGCAGCTTAAGGAGAGGAGATACGCAGTATTTT

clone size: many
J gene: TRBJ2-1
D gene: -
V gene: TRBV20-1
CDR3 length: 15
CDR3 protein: CSARDRTVSGDPQFF
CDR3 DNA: TGCAGTGCTAGAGATCGGACAGTAAGCGGGGATCCGCAGTTCTTC

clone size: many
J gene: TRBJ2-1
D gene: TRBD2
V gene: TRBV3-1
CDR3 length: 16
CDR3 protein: CASSRLLAGGYNEQFF
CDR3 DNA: TGTGCCAGCAGCCGCTTACTAGCGGGAGGCTACAATGAGCAGTTCTTC

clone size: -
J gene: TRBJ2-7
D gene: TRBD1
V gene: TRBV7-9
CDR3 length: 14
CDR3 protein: CACSSGTGTYEHYF
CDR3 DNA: TGTGCCTGCAGCTCGGGGACAGGAACTTACGAGCACTACTTC

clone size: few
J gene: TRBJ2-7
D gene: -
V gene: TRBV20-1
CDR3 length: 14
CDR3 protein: CSASGEAKPLQQYF
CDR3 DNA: TGCAGTGCTAGCGGGGAGGCCAAGCCTCTACAGCAGTACTTC

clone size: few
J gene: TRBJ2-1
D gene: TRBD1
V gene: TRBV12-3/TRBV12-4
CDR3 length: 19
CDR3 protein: CASSFETGSVFISYNEQFF
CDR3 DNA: TGTGCCAGCAGTTTTGAGACAGGGTCGGTTTTTATTAGCTACAATGAGCAGTTCTTC

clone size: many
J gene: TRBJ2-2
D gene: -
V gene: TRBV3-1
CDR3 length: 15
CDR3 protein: CASSQPGPFTGELFF
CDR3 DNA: TGTGCCAGCAGCCAGCCGGGACCGTTCACCGGGGAGCTGTTTTTT

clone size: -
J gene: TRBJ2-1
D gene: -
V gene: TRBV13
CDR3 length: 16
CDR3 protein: CASSFSLSRPYNEQFF
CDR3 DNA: TGTGCCAGCAGCTTCTCGCTATCCCGTCCCTACAATGAGCAGTTCTTC

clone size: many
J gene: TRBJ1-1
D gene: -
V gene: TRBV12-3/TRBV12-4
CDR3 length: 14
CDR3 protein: CASRPSSPYTEAFF
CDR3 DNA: TGTGCCAGCAGACCCAGCTCTCCGTACACTGAAGCTTTCTTT

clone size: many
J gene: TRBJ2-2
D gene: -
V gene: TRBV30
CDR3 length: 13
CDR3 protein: CAWRWGNPGELFF
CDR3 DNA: TGTGCCTGGAGGTGGGGGAACCCCGGGGAGCTGTTTTTT

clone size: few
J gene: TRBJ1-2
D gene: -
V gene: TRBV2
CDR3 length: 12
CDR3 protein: CASRTANYGYTF
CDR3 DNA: TGTGCCAGCAGGACAGCTAACTATGGCTACACCTTC